These T cell receptor beta chains were read from a single sample in a study of PD-1 blockade in classical Hodgkin lymphoma. TCRdb keeps only in-frame clones here, not all; method: immunoSEQ multiplex PCR. This table has around 21,000 clones, under 80% appearing once. Sequencing used peripheral blood mononuclear cells (PBMCs), obtained before the fourth cycle of nivolumab. Receptors originate from a human donor with classical Hodgkin lymphoma. Each CDR3 is given with its conserved first and last residue. A D gene is named only where the DNA matches it firmly. Where a row states a size, it is once, few, many or the class of an expanded clone; other rows omit it.

V	D	J	size	CDR3	DNA
TRBV19	TRBD1	TRBJ2-7	.	CASSINRGPLSREQYF	TGTGCCAGTAGTATAAACAGGGGACCTCTATCTCGGGAGCAGTACTTC
TRBV5-6	.	TRBJ2-3	.	CASSLSPTGSTDTQYF	TGTGCCAGCAGCTTGTCGCCTACAGGGTCCACAGATACGCAGTATTTT
TRBV30	.	TRBJ2-7	.	CAWSPPPTLTYEQYF	TGTGCCTGGAGTCCTCCCCCGACACTTACCTACGAGCAGTACTTC
TRBV9	.	TRBJ1-4	.	CASSPRTDGSANEKLFF	TGTGCCAGCAGCCCCCGGACAGACGGGTCGGCTAATGAAAAACTGTTTTTT
TRBV28	.	TRBJ1-5	few	CASSRGGSNQPQHF	TGTGCCAGCAGTCGAGGGGGGAGCAATCAGCCCCAGCATTTT
TRBV28	.	TRBJ1-2	few	CASSLPLGGNYGYTF	TGTGCCAGCAGTTTACCCTTGGGCGGGAACTATGGCTACACCTTC
TRBV6-6	.	TRBJ2-2	.	CASSPRGPTGELFF	TGTGCCAGCAGTCCCCGGGGACCCACCGGGGAGCTGTTTTTT
TRBV19	.	TRBJ1-5	few	CATRSGNQPQHF	TGTGCCACAAGGTCCGGCAATCAGCCCCAGCATTTT
TRBV19	.	TRBJ1-2	once	CASSFLGRGNGYTF	TGTGCCAGTAGTTTTTTAGGTCGAGGAAATGGCTACACCTTC
TRBV4-2	.	TRBJ1-5	.	CASSPNRLIISNQPQHF	TGTGCCAGCAGCCCTAACAGACTGATTATTAGCAATCAGCCCCAGCATTTT
TRBV28	.	TRBJ1-2	.	CASSLVGGVGYTF	TGTGCCAGCAGTTTAGTGGGAGGGGTAGGCTACACCTTC
TRBV28	TRBD2	TRBJ2-7	.	CATVLGLAGTYEQYF	TGTGCCACCGTCCTGGGACTAGCGGGAACCTACGAGCAGTACTTC
TRBV13	.	TRBJ1-1	.	CASSLLSFGAEAFF	TGTGCCAGCAGCTTACTATCCTTCGGCGCTGAAGCTTTCTTT
TRBV5-6	.	TRBJ2-6	few	CASSVVGSFSGANVLTF	TGTGCCAGCAGCGTTGTTGGGAGCTTCTCTGGGGCCAACGTCCTGACTTTC
TRBV6-5	.	TRBJ1-1	.	CASSYSYRTEAFF	TGTGCCAGCAGTTACTCGTACCGCACTGAAGCCTTCTTT
TRBV5-5	.	TRBJ2-6	.	CASSVVGSFSGANVLTF	TGTGCCAGCAGCGTTGTTGGGAGCTTCTCTGGGGCCAACGTCCTGACTTTC
TRBV29-1	.	TRBJ2-5	.	CSVALLETQYF	TGCAGCGTTGCCCTTTTGGAGACCCAGTACTTC
TRBV6-5	.	TRBJ2-2	.	CASGKGGTGELFF	TGTGCCAGCGGTAAAGGGGGTACCGGGGAGCTGTTTTTT
TRBV7-2	.	TRBJ1-5	.	CASSLHSNQPQHF	TGTGCCAGCAGCCTCCATAGCAATCAGCCCCAGCATTTT
TRBV7-2	.	TRBJ2-1	.	CASRRSVNEQFF	TGTGCCAGCAGGCGTTCAGTCAATGAGCAGTTCTTC
TRBV6-5	.	TRBJ2-5	.	CASSYPFGRPEETQYF	TGTGCCAGCAGTTACCCGTTCGGACGGCCCGAAGAGACCCAGTACTTC
TRBV5-1	.	TRBJ2-3	.	CASRPGFPTDTQYF	TGCGCCAGCAGGCCAGGTTTCCCGACAGATACGCAGTATTTT
TRBV5-1	TRBD2	TRBJ2-1	.	CASSTRSIGLADYNEQFF	TGCGCCAGCAGCACGAGATCGATAGGACTAGCGGACTACAATGAGCAGTTCTTC
TRBV27	.	TRBJ2-7	.	CASSSSHRRSNYEQYF	TGTGCCAGCAGTTCGTCCCACCGAAGATCGAACTACGAGCAGTACTTC
TRBV7-9	.	TRBJ1-1	.	CASRVLGEMTEAFF	TGTGCCAGCAGGGTCCTAGGGGAGATGACTGAAGCTTTCTTT
TRBV19	TRBD2	TRBJ2-3	.	CASSWSGSLGDTQYF	TGTGCCAGTAGTTGGAGCGGGAGCTTGGGAGATACGCAGTATTTT
TRBV9	TRBD2	TRBJ2-5	.	CASSASSGRGGAIPTQYF	TGTGCCAGCAGCGCCTCCTCCGGGAGGGGGGGGGCCATCCCGACCCAGTACTTC
TRBV7-2	TRBD1	TRBJ1-2	.	CASSLGPSQGVNYGYTF	TGTGCCAGCAGCTTAGGCCCCTCGCAGGGGGTGAACTATGGCTACACCTTC
TRBV29-1	.	TRBJ1-2	.	CSVDGGAYGYTF	TGCAGCGTTGACGGGGGTGCTTATGGCTACACCTTC
TRBV28	.	TRBJ1-5	few	CASSPVGQPQHF	TGTGCCAGCAGCCCGGTTGGGCAGCCCCAGCATTTT
TRBV5-1	TRBD2	TRBJ2-3	.	CASSPVGRLAGQADTQYF	TGCGCCAGCAGCCCGGTCGGGCGACTAGCGGGACAGGCAGATACGCAGTATTTT
TRBV4-3	.	TRBJ2-2	few	CASSQALTLGSSNTGELFF	TGCGCCAGCAGCCAAGCCCTGACACTGGGGTCTTCCAACACCGGGGAGCTGTTTTTT
TRBV28	.	TRBJ1-5	once	CASSPPRAGDNQPQHF	TGTGCCAGCAGTCCCCCCCGCGCGGGCGATAATCAGCCCCAGCATTTT
TRBV29-1	TRBD1	TRBJ2-7	.	CSVAWTGGSEQYF	TGCAGCGTCGCTTGGACAGGGGGGAGCGAGCAGTACTTC
TRBV6-1	.	TRBJ2-1	.	CASLQGYNEQFF	TGTGCCAGCCTACAGGGTTACAATGAGCAGTTCTTC
TRBV10-3	TRBD2	TRBJ2-2	.	CATGRGTRNTGELFF	TGTGCCACCGGAAGAGGGACTAGGAACACCGGGGAGCTGTTTTTT
TRBV19	.	TRBJ1-2	few	CASSIVGYYGYTF	TGTGCCAGTAGTATCGTAGGGTACTATGGCTACACCTTC
TRBV6-1	.	TRBJ1-5	few	CASSLTARGYQPQHF	TGTGCCAGCAGTTTGACGGCAAGGGGGTATCAGCCCCAGCATTTT
TRBV7-9	.	TRBJ2-1	medium-sized	CASSADGGNEQFF	TGTGCCAGCAGCGCGGACGGGGGCAATGAGCAGTTCTTC
TRBV12-5	.	TRBJ2-1	.	CASGLVPTLADLSYNEQFF	TGTGCTAGTGGTTTGGTACCGACTTTGGCAGACCTCTCCTACAATGAGCAGTTCTTC
TRBV7-2	.	TRBJ2-4	.	CASSSGTVGIQYF	TGTGCCAGCAGCTCGGGGACCGTCGGCATTCAGTACTTC
TRBV5-5	TRBD2	TRBJ2-1	.	CASSLIAGNNEQFF	TGTGCCAGCAGCTTGATAGCGGGTAACAATGAGCAGTTCTTC
TRBV19	.	TRBJ1-3	.	CATSFRGNSGNTIYF	TGTGCCACCTCTTTCCGGGGCAACTCTGGAAACACCATATATTTT
TRBV7-2	.	TRBJ2-4	.	CASSPSVFHIQYF	TGTGCCAGCAGCCCTAGCGTCTTCCACATTCAGTACTTC